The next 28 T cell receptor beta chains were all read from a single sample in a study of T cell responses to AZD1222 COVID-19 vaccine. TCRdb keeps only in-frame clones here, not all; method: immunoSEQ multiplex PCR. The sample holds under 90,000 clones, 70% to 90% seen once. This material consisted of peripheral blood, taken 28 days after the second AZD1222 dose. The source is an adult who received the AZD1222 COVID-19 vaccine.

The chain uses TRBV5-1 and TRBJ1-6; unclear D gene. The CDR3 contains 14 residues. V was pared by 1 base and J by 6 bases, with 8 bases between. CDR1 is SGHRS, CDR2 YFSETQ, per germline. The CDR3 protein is CASSLMPANSPLHF. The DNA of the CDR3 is TGCGCCAGCAGCTTGATGCCAGCTAATTCACCCCTCCACTTT.

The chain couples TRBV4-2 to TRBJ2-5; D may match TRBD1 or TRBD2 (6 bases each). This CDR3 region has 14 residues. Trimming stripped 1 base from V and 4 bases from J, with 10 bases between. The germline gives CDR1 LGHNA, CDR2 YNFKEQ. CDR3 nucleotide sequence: TGTGCCAGCAGCCAAGGGGGGGCCGGAGAGACCCAGTACTTC. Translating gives CASSQGGAGETQYF.

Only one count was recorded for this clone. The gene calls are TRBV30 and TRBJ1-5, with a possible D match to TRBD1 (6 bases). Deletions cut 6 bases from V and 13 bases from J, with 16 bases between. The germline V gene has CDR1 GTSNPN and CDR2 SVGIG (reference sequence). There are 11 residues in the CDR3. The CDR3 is CACTGGGTQHF. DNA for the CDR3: TGTGCCTGCACCGGGGGCGGCACGCAGCATTTT.

The CDR3 bases are TGTGCCAGCAGCCTACACAGAGCCCCTAATGAAAAACTGTTTTTT. It encodes CASSLHRAPNEKLFF. This chain uses TRBV5-5 with TRBJ1-4; D gene uncertain. The ends were cut back, 4 bases at V and 3 bases at J, with 13 bases in the middle. CDR1 SGHKS and CDR2 YYEKEE come from the germline V gene (reference sequence). The CDR3 extends over 15 amino acids.

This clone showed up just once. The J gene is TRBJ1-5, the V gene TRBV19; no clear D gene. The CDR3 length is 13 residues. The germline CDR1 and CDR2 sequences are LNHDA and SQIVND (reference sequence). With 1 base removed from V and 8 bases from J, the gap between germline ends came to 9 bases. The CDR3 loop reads CASSIAPYEPQHF. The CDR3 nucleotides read TGTGCCAGTAGTATAGCCCCGTACGAGCCCCAGCATTTT.

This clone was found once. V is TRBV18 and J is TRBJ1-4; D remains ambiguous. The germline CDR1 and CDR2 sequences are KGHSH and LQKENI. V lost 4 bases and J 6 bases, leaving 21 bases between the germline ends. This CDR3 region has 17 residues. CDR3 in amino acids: CASSLTVGSPGHEKLFF. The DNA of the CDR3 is TGTGCCAGCTCACTCACTGTGGGAAGCCCCGGGCATGAAAAACTGTTTTTT. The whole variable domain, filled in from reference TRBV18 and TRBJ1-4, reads NAGVMQNPRHLVRRRGQEARLRCSPMKGHSHVYWYRQLPEEGLKFMVYLQKENIIDESGMPKERFSAEFPKEGPSILRIQQVVRGDSAAYFCASSLTVGSPGHEKLFFGSGTQLSVL.

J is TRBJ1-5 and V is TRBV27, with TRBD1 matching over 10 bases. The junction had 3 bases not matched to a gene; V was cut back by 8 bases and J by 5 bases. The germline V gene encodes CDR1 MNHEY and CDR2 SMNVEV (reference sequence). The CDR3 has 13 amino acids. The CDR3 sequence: CASGTGAYQPQHF. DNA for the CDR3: TGTGCCAGCGGGACAGGGGCGTATCAGCCCCAGCATTTT.

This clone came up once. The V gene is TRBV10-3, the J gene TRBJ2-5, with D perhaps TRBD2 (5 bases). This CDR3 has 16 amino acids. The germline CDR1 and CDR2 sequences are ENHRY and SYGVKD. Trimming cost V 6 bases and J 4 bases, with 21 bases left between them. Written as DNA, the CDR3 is TGTGCCATCAGCCCAATCCGGACGGACGGAGGAGAGACCCAGTACTTC. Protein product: CAISPIRTDGGETQYF.

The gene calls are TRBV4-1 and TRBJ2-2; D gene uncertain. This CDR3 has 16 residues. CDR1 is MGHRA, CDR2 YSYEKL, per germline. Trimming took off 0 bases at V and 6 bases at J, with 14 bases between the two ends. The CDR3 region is CASSQEIDPAAGELFF. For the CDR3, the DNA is TGCGCCAGCAGCCAAGAGATAGACCCGGCCGCCGGGGAGCTGTTTTTT.

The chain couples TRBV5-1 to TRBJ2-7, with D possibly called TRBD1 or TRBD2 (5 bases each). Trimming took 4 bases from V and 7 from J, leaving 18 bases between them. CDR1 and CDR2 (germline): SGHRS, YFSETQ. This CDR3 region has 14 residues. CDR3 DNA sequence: TGCGCCAGCAGCCCCATTTACCGGGACGCAGAGCAGTACTTC. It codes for CASSPIYRDAEQYF.

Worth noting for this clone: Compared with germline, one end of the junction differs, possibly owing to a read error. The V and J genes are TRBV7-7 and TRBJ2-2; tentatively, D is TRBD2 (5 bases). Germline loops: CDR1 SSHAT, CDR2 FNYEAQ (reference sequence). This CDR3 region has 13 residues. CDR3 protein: CASSLERDGELFF. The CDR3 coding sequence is TGTGCTAGCAGCTTAGAACGGGACGGGGAGCTGTTTTTT.

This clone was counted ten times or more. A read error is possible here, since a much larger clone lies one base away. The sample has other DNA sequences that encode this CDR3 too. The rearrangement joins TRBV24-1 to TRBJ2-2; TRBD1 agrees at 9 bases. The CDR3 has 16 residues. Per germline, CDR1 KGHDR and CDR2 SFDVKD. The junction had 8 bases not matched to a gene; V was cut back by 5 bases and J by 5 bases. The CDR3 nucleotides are TGTGCCACCAGTGCCCCCGGGACAGGGACGACCGGGGAGCTGTTTTTT. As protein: CATSAPGTGTTGELFF.

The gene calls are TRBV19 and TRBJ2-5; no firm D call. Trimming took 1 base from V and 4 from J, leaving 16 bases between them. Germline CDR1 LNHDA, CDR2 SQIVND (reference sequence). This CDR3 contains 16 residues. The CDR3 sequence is CASSIGVSLQGETQYF. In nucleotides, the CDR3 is TGTGCCAGTAGTATAGGGGTCAGCCTCCAAGGAGAGACCCAGTACTTC.

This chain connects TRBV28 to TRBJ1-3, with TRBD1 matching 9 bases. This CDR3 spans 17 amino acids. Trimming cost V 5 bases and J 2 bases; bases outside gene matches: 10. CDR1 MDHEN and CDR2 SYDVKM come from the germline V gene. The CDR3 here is CASSPERGTGTGNTIYF. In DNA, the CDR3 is TGTGCCAGCAGTCCGGAACGGGGGACAGGGACTGGAAACACCATATATTTT.

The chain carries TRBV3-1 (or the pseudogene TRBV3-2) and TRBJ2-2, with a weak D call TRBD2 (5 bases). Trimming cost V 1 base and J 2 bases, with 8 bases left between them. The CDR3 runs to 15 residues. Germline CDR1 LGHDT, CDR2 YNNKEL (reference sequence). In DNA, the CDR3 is TGTGCCAGCAGCCAAGGAGGGATTAACACCGGGGAGCTGTTTTTT. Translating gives CASSQGGINTGELFF.

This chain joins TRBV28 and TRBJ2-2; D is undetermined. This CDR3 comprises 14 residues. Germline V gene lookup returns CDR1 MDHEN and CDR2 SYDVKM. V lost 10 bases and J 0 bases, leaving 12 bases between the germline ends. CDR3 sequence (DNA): TGTGCCACGGTCGTCAGCGCGAACACCGGGGAGCTGTTTTTT. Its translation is CATVVSANTGELFF.

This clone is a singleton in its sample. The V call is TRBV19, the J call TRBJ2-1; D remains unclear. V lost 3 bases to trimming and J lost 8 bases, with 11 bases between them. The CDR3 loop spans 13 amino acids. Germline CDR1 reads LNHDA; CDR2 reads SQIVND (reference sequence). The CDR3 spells CASSIFGQDEQFF. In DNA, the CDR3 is TGTGCCAGTAGTATTTTTGGGCAAGATGAGCAGTTCTTC.

The CDR3 reads CASSINQNTEAFF. CDR3 bases: TGTGCCAGTAGTATTAACCAGAACACTGAAGCTTTCTTT. The chain recombines TRBV19 with TRBJ1-1; D is unclear. The germline V gene encodes CDR1 LNHDA and CDR2 SQIVND (reference sequence). V was shortened by 3 bases and J by 1 base, with 6 bases between the two germline ends. The CDR3 runs to 13 residues.

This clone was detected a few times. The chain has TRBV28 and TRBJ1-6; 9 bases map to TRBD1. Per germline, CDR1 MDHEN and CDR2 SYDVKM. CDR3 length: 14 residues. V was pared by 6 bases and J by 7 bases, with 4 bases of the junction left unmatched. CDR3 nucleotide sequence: TGTGCCAGCAGACTCGGACAGGGGAATTCACCCCTCCACTTT. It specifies CASRLGQGNSPLHF.

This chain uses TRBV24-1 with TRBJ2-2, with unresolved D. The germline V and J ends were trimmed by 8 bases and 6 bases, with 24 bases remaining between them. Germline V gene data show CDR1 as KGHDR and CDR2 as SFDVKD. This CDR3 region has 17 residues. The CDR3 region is CATNNRPLLGLAGELFF. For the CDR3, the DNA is TGTGCCACCAACAATAGGCCTCTTTTAGGCTTGGCCGGGGAGCTGTTTTTT.

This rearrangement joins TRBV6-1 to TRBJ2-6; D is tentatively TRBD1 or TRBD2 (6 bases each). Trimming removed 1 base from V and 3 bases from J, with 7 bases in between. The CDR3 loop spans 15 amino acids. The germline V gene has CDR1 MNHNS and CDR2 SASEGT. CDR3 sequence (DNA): TGTGCCAGCAGTGAAGAGGGGGGTGGGGCCAACGTCCTGACTTTC. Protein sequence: CASSEEGGGANVLTF.

CDR3 DNA sequence: TGTGCCAGCAGCTCCCGGGACAGGGCCTACGAGCAGTACTTC. Encoded protein: CASSSRDRAYEQYF. The chain employs TRBV11-3 and TRBJ2-7; 9 bases map to TRBD1. V trimming: 4 bases; J trimming: 2 bases; junction bases outside the gene matches: 3. CDR3 length: 14 residues. Germline-derived CDR1 and CDR2 are SGHNT and YENEEA.

The CDR3 region is CASSEVLGQGANEQFF. CDR3 nucleotide sequence: TGTGCCAGCAGTGAAGTATTGGGACAGGGGGCGAATGAGCAGTTCTTC. The V call is TRBV6-1, the J call TRBJ2-1; 12 positions agree with TRBD1. Germline V gene sequence: CDR1 MNHNS, CDR2 SASEGT. The CDR3 has 16 residues. V dropped 1 base and J dropped 7; count of bases not matched to a gene: 5.

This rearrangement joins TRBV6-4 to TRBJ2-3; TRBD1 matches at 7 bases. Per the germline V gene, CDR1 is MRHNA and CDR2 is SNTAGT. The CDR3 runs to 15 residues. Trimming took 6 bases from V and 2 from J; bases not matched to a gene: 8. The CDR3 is CASRSTGALTDTQYF. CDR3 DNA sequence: TGTGCCAGCAGGTCAACAGGGGCCCTCACAGATACGCAGTATTTT.

The CDR3 nucleotides read TGTGCCAGCAGAGGACGGCAGGGTTACGAGCAGTACTTC. The encoded protein is CASRGRQGYEQYF. The chain couples TRBV6-5 to TRBJ2-7, with a possible D match to TRBD1 (5 bases). The ends were cut back, 6 bases at V and 4 bases at J, with 13 bases in the middle. Germline-derived CDR1 and CDR2 are MNHEY and SVGAGI. CDR3 length equals 13 residues.

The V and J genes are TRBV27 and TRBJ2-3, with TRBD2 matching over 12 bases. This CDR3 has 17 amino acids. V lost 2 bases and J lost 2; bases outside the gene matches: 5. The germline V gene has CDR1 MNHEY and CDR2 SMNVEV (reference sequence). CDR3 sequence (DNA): TGTGCCAGCAGTTTACTAGCGGGGGGGCCATCCACAGATACGCAGTATTTT. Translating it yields CASSLLAGGPSTDTQYF.

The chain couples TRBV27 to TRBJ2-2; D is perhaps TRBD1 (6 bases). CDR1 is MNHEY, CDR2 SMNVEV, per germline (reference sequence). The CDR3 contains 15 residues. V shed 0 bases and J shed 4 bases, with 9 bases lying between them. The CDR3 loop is CASSLSQGTTGELFF. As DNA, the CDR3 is TGTGCCAGCAGTTTATCCCAGGGGACCACCGGGGAGCTGTTTTTT.

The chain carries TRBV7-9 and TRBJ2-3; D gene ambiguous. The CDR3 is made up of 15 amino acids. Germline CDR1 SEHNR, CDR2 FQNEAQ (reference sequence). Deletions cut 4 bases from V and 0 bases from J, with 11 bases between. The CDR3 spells CASSSHSASTDTQYF. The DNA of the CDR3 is TGTGCCAGCAGCTCCCACAGCGCTAGCACAGATACGCAGTATTTT. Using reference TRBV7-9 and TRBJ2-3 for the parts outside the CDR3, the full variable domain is DTGVSQNPRHKITKRGQNVTFRCDPISEHNRLYWYRQTLGQGPEFLTYFQNEAQLEKSRLLSDRFSAERPKGSFSTLEIQRTEQGDSAMYLCASSSHSASTDTQYFGPGTRLTVL.